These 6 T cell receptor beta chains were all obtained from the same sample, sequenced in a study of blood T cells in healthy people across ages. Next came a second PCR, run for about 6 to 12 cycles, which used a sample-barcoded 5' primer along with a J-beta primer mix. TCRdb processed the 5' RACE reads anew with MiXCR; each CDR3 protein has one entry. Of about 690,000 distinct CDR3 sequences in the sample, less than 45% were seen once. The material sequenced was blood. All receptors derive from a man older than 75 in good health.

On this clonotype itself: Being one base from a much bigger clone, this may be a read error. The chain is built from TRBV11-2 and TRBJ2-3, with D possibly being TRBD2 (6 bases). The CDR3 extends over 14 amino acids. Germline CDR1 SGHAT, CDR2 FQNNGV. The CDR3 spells CTSSLSGLTDTQYF. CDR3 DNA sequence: TGTACCAGCAGCCTTAGCGGCCTCACAGATACGCAGTATTTT.

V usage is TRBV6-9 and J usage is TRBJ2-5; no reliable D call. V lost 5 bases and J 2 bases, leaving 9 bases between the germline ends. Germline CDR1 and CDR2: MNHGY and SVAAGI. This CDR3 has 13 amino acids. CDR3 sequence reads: CASSESRQETQYF. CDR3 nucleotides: TGTGCCAGCAGTGAAAGTAGACAAGAGACCCAGTACTTC.

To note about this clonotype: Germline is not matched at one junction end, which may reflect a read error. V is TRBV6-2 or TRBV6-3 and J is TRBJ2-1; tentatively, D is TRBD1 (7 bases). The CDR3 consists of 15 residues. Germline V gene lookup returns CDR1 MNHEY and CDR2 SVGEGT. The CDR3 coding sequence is TGTGTCAGCAGTTACAGCAGGGGGGCAGAAGGCGAGCAGTTCTTC. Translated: CVSSYSRGAEGEQFF.

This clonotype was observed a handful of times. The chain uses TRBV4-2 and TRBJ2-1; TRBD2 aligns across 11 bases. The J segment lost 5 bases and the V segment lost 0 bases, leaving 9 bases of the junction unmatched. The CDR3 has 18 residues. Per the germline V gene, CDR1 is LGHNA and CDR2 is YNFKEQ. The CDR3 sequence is CASSQESLAGGRDNEQFF. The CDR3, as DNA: TGTGCCAGCAGCCAAGAGTCTCTAGCGGGAGGCCGGGACAATGAGCAGTTCTTC.

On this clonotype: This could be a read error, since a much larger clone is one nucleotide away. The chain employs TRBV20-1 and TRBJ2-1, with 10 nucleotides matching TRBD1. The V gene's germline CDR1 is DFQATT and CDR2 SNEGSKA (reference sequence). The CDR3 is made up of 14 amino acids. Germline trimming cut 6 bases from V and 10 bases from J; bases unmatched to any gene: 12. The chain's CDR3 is CSARDRGRFKEQFF. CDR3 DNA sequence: TGCAGTGCAAGGGACAGGGGTCGTTTCAAGGAGCAGTTCTTC.

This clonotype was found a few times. This chain's CDR3 is CASSVDSGYWETQYF. The CDR3 nucleotides are TGTGCCAGCAGCGTAGACTCAGGGTATTGGGAGACCCAGTACTTC. The gene calls are TRBV9 and TRBJ2-5; a possible D gene is TRBD1 (5 bases). The ends were cut back, 0 bases at V and 5 bases at J, with 14 bases in the middle. The CDR3 covers 15 residues. CDR1 and CDR2 from the germline V gene are SGDLS and YYNGEE.